This T cell receptor beta chain was observed in a study of blood T cell repertoires in COVID-19. This clone was counted between two and nine times. The CDR3 runs 16 residues. Germline CDR1 is MDHEN and CDR2 is SYDVKM. V was cut by 7 bases and J by 6 bases, with 22 bases left in between. TCRdb's table, derived via immunoSEQ multiplex PCR, lists solely in-frame clones and lacks some. The sample includes over 85,000 clones, 80% to 90% seen only once; the top ten take nearly 20%. What was sequenced was peripheral blood. The V gene is TRBV28, the J gene TRBJ1-5; maybe TRBD1 (6 bases). The receptor's source is a human donor in a cohort sampled during active COVID-19. The CDR3 protein is CASTERGQQGTQPQHF. CDR3 coding DNA: TGTGCCAGCACTGAGAGGGGACAACAGGGTACTCAGCCCCAGCATTTT. Complete variable domain (other parts from reference TRBV28 and TRBJ1-5): DVKVTQSSRYLVKRTGEKVFLECVQDMDHENMFWYRQDPGLGLRLIYFSYDVKMKEKGDIPEGYSVSREKKERFSLILESASTNQTSMYLCASTERGQQGTQPQHFGDGTRLSIL.